The clone carrying this T cell receptor beta chain has a count of ten or more. The unsorted libraries were generated from a total of 2 million PBMCs, which had been stored in RNAlater at -80 C. The cDNA was generated by 5'RACE with 10-nucleotide random UMIs. TCRdb called the 5' RACE reads again in MiXCR, with one record for every CDR3 protein. The table shows 20,000 to 30,000 distinct CDR3 sequences, with 10% to 15% occurring only once. Between the trimmed V and J ends, which lost 6 bases and 0 bases, there was a span of 12 bases. Germline lookup yields CDR1 DFQATT and CDR2 SNEGSKA (reference sequence). CDR3 length: 13 residues. The entry originates in a study of neurological immune-mediated disorders.

The source is a woman aged 55 to 70 with HTLV-1-associated myelopathy (HAM/TSP). The sample comprised PBMCs. This chain connects TRBV20-1 to TRBJ2-7, with D possibly matching TRBD2 (6 bases). CDR3: CSARLAYSYEQYF. CDR3 bases: TGCAGTGCAAGGCTAGCGTACTCCTACGAGCAGTACTTC.